This T cell receptor (beta chain) was documented in a study of neurological immune-mediated disorders. The cDNA was generated by 5'RACE with 10-nucleotide random UMIs. Sequencing runs each yielded over 170 million TCR-beta sequences from 15-18 subjects. TCRdb processed the 5' RACE reads anew with MiXCR; each CDR3 protein has one entry. This table holds approximately 48,000 distinct CDR3 sequences, roughly 12% found once. Overall study results and limits: HTLV-1-associated myelopathy showed the most TCR clonal expansion; multiple sclerosis the least, below healthy controls. The absence of shared CDR3 amino acid sequences among expanded clones across subjects suggests private repertoires in all groups.

The time point is: longitudinal time-point 3. This clonotype was detected many times. Its specificity is unknown. The receptor was derived from a male donor with HTLV-1-associated myelopathy (HAM/TSP). Sequencing was performed on PBMCs.

CDR3 sequence (DNA): TGTGCCAGCAGCGGCCCGAGGGGGCGCCCCCAGCATTTT. This codes for CASSGPRGRPQHF. The chain employs TRBV3-1 and TRBJ1-5, with 7 bases aligning to TRBD1. The CDR3 contains 13 residues. The germline V gene has CDR1 LGHDT and CDR2 YNNKEL (reference sequence). V was clipped by 5 bases and J by 10 bases; unmatched bases: 8.